The 28 T cell receptor beta chains below were found in one sample sequenced in a study of T cell responses to AZD1222 COVID-19 vaccine listed by TCRdb under 2021. In light of the paper, this sample's time point label describes: baseline before first vaccination. Libraries were constructed by the immunoSEQ multiplex PCR assay. TCRdb took this table from immuneACCESS and kept in-frame rearrangements with V and J called. Such tables lack part of the clones; where checked against another copy, unresolved V genes explain under half of the gap, and the rest is unexplained. This sample holds about 140,000 clones; about 92% were observed only once. The ten largest account for 2.5% to 4% of the sample. The starting material was peripheral blood, obtained on day 0 of AZD1222 vaccination. All receptors derive from an adult in good health.

The J gene is TRBJ2-7, the V gene TRBV19; possibly TRBD2 for D (6 bases). V lost 3 bases, J lost 4 bases, and 13 bases lay in between. Germline V gene lookup returns CDR1 LNHDA and CDR2 SQIVND (reference sequence). The CDR3 sequence is 14 residues long. The DNA for the CDR3 is TGTGCCAGTAGTATCCCGGGAGCTACATACGAGCAGTACTTC. Translating it yields CASSIPGATYEQYF.

The count of this clone is one. The chain combines TRBV5-1 with TRBJ1-2; unclear D gene. The CDR3 runs 14 residues. Germline loops: CDR1 SGHRS, CDR2 YFSETQ. V was trimmed by 4 bases and J by 8 bases, leaving 18 bases between them. In nucleotides, the CDR3 is TGCGCCAGCAGCCCCGAGGGAGGCTTAGAGGGCTACACCTTC. It codes for CASSPEGGLEGYTF.

This chain connects TRBV10-3 to TRBJ2-7; 7 bases are shared with TRBD2. After removal of 2 bases from V and 3 bases from J, the junction contained 7 bases not matched to a gene. CDR1 and CDR2 from the germline V gene are ENHRY and SYGVKD. The CDR3 has 15 amino acids. CDR3 in DNA: TGTGCCATCAGTGAGGGCCGGGGGGAGCTCTACGAGCAGTACTTC. Protein sequence: CAISEGRGELYEQYF.

This clone was seen only a few times. The rearrangement links TRBV19 to TRBJ1-5; D uncertain. CDR1 LNHDA and CDR2 SQIVND come from the germline V gene (reference sequence). The ends were cut back, 5 bases at V and 2 bases at J, with 16 bases in the middle. The CDR3 is 16 amino acids. CDR3 amino acids: CASSPHQQVGNQPQHF. The CDR3 DNA reads as TGTGCCAGTAGTCCACACCAGCAGGTCGGCAATCAGCCCCAGCATTTT. Full variable domain (outside the CDR3, taken from reference TRBV19 and TRBJ1-5): DGGITQSPKYLFRKEGQNVTLSCEQNLNHDAMYWYRQDPGQGLRLIYYSQIVNDFQKGDIAEGYSVSREKKESFPLTVTSAQKNPTAFYLCASSPHQQVGNQPQHFGDGTRLSIL.

CDR3 sequence reads: CASSLFTEAFF. As DNA, the CDR3 is TGTGCCAGCAGCCTATTCACTGAAGCTTTCTTT. This chain connects TRBV28 to TRBJ1-1; no reliable D call. Trimming left V 6 bases short and J 4 bases short, with 6 bases between. Germline V gives CDR1 MDHEN, CDR2 SYDVKM. The CDR3 runs 11 residues.

CDR3 sequence (DNA): TGTGCCAGTAATAAGGGGGGCCGATCCAACTACAATGAGCAGTTCTTC. Its translation: CASNKGGRSNYNEQFF. V gene TRBV19 combines with J gene TRBJ2-1, with D perhaps being TRBD1 or TRBD2 (6 bases each). Germline assignment: CDR1 LNHDA and CDR2 SQIVND (reference sequence). This CDR3 is built from 16 residues. V lost 7 bases to trimming and J lost 3 bases, with 19 bases between them.

V and J are TRBV5-1 and TRBJ2-5; D not resolved. Germline-derived CDR1 and CDR2 are SGHRS and YFSETQ. This CDR3 region has 12 residues. The germline V and J ends were trimmed by 1 base and 2 bases, with 3 bases remaining between them. This CDR3 reads CASSLLQETQYF. The CDR3 DNA reads as TGCGCCAGCAGCTTGCTTCAAGAGACCCAGTACTTC.

The sample holds one count of this clone. The V call is TRBV5-6, the J call TRBJ2-5; 7 bases are shared with TRBD2. V shed 4 bases and J 3 bases; nucleotides not matched to a gene: 6. This CDR3 has 14 amino acids. Germline V CDR1 and CDR2: SGHDT, YYEEEE. The CDR3 coding sequence is TGTGCCAGCAGCCGTGGGGCGGGAGAAGAGACCCAGTACTTC. Its translation: CASSRGAGEETQYF.

The chain combines TRBV7-9 with TRBJ2-3, with 12 bases matching TRBD2. The CDR3 runs 17 residues. Germline V gene lookup returns CDR1 SEHNR and CDR2 FQNEAQ (reference sequence). V gave up 5 bases and J gave up 0 bases; unmatched junction bases: 6. The chain's CDR3 is CASSPSTSGGSTDTQYF. The CDR3 DNA is TGTGCCAGCAGCCCGTCGACTAGCGGGGGTAGCACAGATACGCAGTATTTT.

The chain joins TRBV14 to TRBJ2-1, with TRBD2 as a possible D gene (6 bases). This CDR3 has 20 residues. Germline values: CDR1 SGHDN, CDR2 FVKESK. V lost 4 bases and J lost 0, with 25 bases in between. The CDR3, as DNA: TGTGCCAGCAGCCTCAGGACGGGTACGTTCGGGGGTAACTCCTACAATGAGCAGTTCTTC. It is translated as CASSLRTGTFGGNSYNEQFF.

The chain is built from TRBV5-5 and TRBJ2-5, with D hard to call. The germline gives CDR1 SGHKS, CDR2 YYEKEE (reference sequence). Deletions cut 0 bases from V and 5 bases from J, with 11 bases between. This CDR3 has 14 residues. The CDR3 loop is CASSLDLGAETQYF. The DNA of the CDR3 is TGTGCCAGCAGCTTGGACCTCGGAGCTGAGACCCAGTACTTC.

The chain is built from TRBV4-1 and TRBJ2-5, with D perhaps matching TRBD2 (6 bases). V was pared by 1 base and J by 0 bases, with 6 bases between. The germline V gene has CDR1 MGHRA and CDR2 YSYEKL. This CDR3 has 14 amino acids. The CDR3 loop is CASSQGTNQETQYF. CDR3 in DNA: TGCGCCAGCAGCCAAGGGACTAACCAAGAGACCCAGTACTTC.

The J gene is TRBJ1-5, the V gene TRBV4-3, with 7 bases identical to TRBD1. CDR3 length equals 13 residues. V trimming: 0 bases; J trimming: 7 bases; junction bases outside the gene matches: 0. CDR1 and CDR2 (germline): LGHNA, YSLEER. CDR3 protein: CASSQEGGQPQHF. The DNA of the CDR3 is TGCGCCAGCAGCCAAGAAGGGGGCCAGCCCCAGCATTTT.

This clone was picked up one time. This sequence joins TRBV3-1 (or the pseudogene TRBV3-2) and TRBJ2-1; 7 positions agree with TRBD2. Germline assignment: CDR1 LGHDT and CDR2 YNNKEL (reference sequence). Trimming at V came to 1 base and at J to 6 bases, leaving 9 bases not matched to a gene. This CDR3 comprises 16 residues. The CDR3 loop reads CASSQGGLVLSNEQFF. The CDR3 nucleotides are TGTGCCAGCAGCCAAGGCGGACTAGTTTTAAGCAATGAGCAGTTCTTC.

The chain links TRBV18 to TRBJ1-2; D unresolved. This CDR3 has 12 residues. V lost 0 bases and J 8 bases, leaving 7 bases between the germline ends. CDR1 KGHSH and CDR2 LQKENI come from the germline V gene. CDR3 region: CASSPPDRGYTF. CDR3 sequence (DNA): TGTGCCAGCTCACCACCCGACCGGGGCTACACCTTC.

The chain recombines TRBV7-8 with TRBJ2-1; 11 nucleotides agree with TRBD2. Germline CDR1 reads SGHVS; CDR2 reads FQNEAQ. This CDR3 spans 20 amino acids. J gave up 6 bases and V 2 bases, and 18 bases lay outside the gene matches. Here the CDR3 reads CASSLIPSGRHSRYTNEQFF. CDR3 nucleotide sequence: TGTGCCAGCAGCTTAATCCCTAGCGGGAGGCATTCAAGGTATACCAATGAGCAGTTCTTC.

The chain recombines TRBV19 with TRBJ2-5; D remains unclear. V lost 6 bases, J lost 0 bases, and 20 bases lay in between. Germline V gene lookup returns CDR1 LNHDA and CDR2 SQIVND (reference sequence). This CDR3 is built from 17 residues. CDR3 region: CASSPGRAPAYQETQYF. In DNA form, the CDR3 reads TGTGCCAGTAGCCCTGGTAGGGCTCCTGCTTACCAAGAGACCCAGTACTTC.

J is TRBJ1-2 and V is TRBV28, with 9 bases fitting TRBD1. This CDR3 spans 18 amino acids. After removal of 1 base from V and 7 bases from J, the junction contained 16 bases not matched to a gene. Germline CDR1 is MDHEN and CDR2 is SYDVKM. DNA of the CDR3: TGTGCCAGCAGTTTATCGTATGGTAGGGGGACAGGGACGAGTGGCTACACCTTC. Translating gives CASSLSYGRGTGTSGYTF.

V and J are TRBV7-6 and TRBJ2-7; TRBD1 is a possible D gene (5 bases). V lost 1 base and J lost 3, with 16 bases in between. The CDR3 is 16 residues long. Germline CDR1 reads SGHVS; CDR2 reads FNYEAQ. CDR3 residues: CASSLGTGARYYEQYF. For the CDR3, the DNA is TGTGCCAGCAGCTTAGGTACAGGAGCGCGCTACTACGAGCAGTACTTC.

A single count supports this clone. The gene calls are TRBV3-1 (or the pseudogene TRBV3-2) and TRBJ1-1, with D possibly being TRBD1 (5 bases). The CDR3 is 15 amino acids. V was cut by 1 base and J by 4 bases, with 13 bases left in between. Germline-derived CDR1 and CDR2 are LGHDT and YNNKEL (reference sequence). The CDR3 DNA is TGTGCCAGCAGCCAAGGGGGGACCCGAGGCACTGAAGCTTTCTTT. Translating gives CASSQGGTRGTEAFF.

The chain recombines TRBV7-2 with TRBJ1-5, with D possibly being TRBD1 (6 bases). This CDR3 spans 16 amino acids. V lost 4 bases and J lost 7, with 20 bases in between. Looked up from germline, CDR1 is SGHTA and CDR2 is FQGNSA. The CDR3 DNA is TGTGCCAGCAGCTCCAAATCTCTGGGGGGCTGGCAGCCCCAGCATTTT. Amino acid sequence: CASSSKSLGGWQPQHF.

The chain couples TRBV13 to TRBJ2-2, with a weak D call TRBD2 (5 bases). Trimming stripped 5 bases from V and 3 bases from J, with 16 bases between. Germline CDR1 reads PRHDT; CDR2 reads FYEKMQ (reference sequence). The CDR3 covers 16 residues. CDR3 in DNA: TGTGCCAGCAGCACCCCGGGCCGGCGGGACACCGGGGAGCTGTTTTTT. Translating it yields CASSTPGRRDTGELFF.

The chain has TRBV5-5 and TRBJ1-5; 10 positions agree with TRBD1. The ends lost 7 bases at V and 3 bases at J; junction bases unmatched: 7. Germline V gene data show CDR1 as SGHKS and CDR2 as YYEKEE (reference sequence). The CDR3 runs to 15 residues. CDR3 protein: CASRTGQGDNQPQHF. CDR3 coding DNA: TGTGCCAGCCGAACCGGACAGGGGGACAATCAGCCCCAGCATTTT.

J is TRBJ2-2 and V is TRBV9; a weak D match, TRBD2 (6 bases). Germline V lookup: CDR1 SGDLS, CDR2 YYNGEE. The CDR3 consists of 17 residues. V lost 0 bases and J 1 base, leaving 13 bases between the germline ends. The CDR3 DNA sequence: TGTGCCAGCAGCGTAGGGGGTAGCGGCCTGAACACCGGGGAGCTGTTTTTT. This codes for CASSVGGSGLNTGELFF.

The chain uses TRBV18 and TRBJ1-1; TRBD1 aligns across 7 bases. The CDR3 runs 14 residues. Germline assignment: CDR1 KGHSH and CDR2 LQKENI. V trimming: 4 bases; J trimming: 2 bases; junction bases outside the gene matches: 4. Here the CDR3 reads CASSLRQGNTEAFF. CDR3 nucleotides: TGTGCCAGCTCACTTAGACAGGGAAACACTGAAGCTTTCTTT.

The chain links TRBV7-8 to TRBJ1-4; a possible D gene is TRBD1 (5 bases). V lost 4 bases to trimming and J lost 0 bases, with 12 bases between them. The CDR3 has 16 residues. Germline V gene sequence: CDR1 SGHVS, CDR2 FQNEAQ. CDR3 sequence reads: CASSSHRWPTNEKLFF. In nucleotides, the CDR3 is TGTGCCAGCAGCTCCCACAGGTGGCCAACTAATGAAAAACTGTTTTTT.

The chain joins TRBV30 to TRBJ1-1, with D perhaps matching TRBD1 (5 bases). Germline V CDR1 and CDR2: GTSNPN, SVGIG (reference sequence). V lost 1 base, J lost 2 bases, and 14 bases lay in between. The CDR3 contains 15 residues. CDR3 amino acids: CAWSDAPGPNTEAFF. As DNA, the CDR3 is TGTGCCTGGAGTGACGCCCCGGGACCTAACACTGAAGCTTTCTTT.

The chain has TRBV19 and TRBJ1-2, with 7 bases identical to TRBD1. Germline V gene lookup returns CDR1 LNHDA and CDR2 SQIVND (reference sequence). CDR3 length: 13 amino acids. The trim removed 6 bases at V and 4 bases at J, leaving 5 bases unmatched. CDR3 coding DNA: TGTGCCAGTAGCCCGGACAGGCTCTATGGCTACACCTTC. Protein: CASSPDRLYGYTF. The variable domain in full, completed from reference TRBV19 and TRBJ1-2, reads DGGITQSPKYLFRKEGQNVTLSCEQNLNHDAMYWYRQDPGQGLRLIYYSQIVNDFQKGDIAEGYSVSREKKESFPLTVTSAQKNPTAFYLCASSPDRLYGYTFGSGTRLTVV.